This record looks at one T cell receptor beta chain sequence and its context. Its antigen remains unknown. The entry originates in a study of lymphopenia after photon versus proton radiotherapy. General observations from the study: Post-nadir TCR diversity decline inversely tracked overall survival among those who died. Under photons, naive T cells and diversity fell while effector/memory populations rose. After the lymphocyte nadir, photon-treated repertoires showed oligoclonal expansion, especially of CD8+ Temra cells. Better survival with proton therapy was suggested as possible, not demonstrated.

Assay: immunoSEQ multiplex PCR; the TCRdb copy retains only in-frame clones and omits some. The data contain tens of thousands of clones, more than 85% of them singletons. V was pared by 4 bases and J by 3 bases, with 15 bases between. Germline values: CDR1 SEHNR, CDR2 FQNEAQ (reference sequence). This CDR3 is 15 amino acids long. The sample here was peripheral blood, taken from a patient treated with photon-based radiotherapy. This sequence joins TRBV7-9 and TRBJ1-2; D possibly corresponds to TRBD1 (5 bases). The TCR was taken from a man aged 60 to 75 with cholangiocarcinoma. This CDR3 is CASSSGLPRYYGYTF. As DNA, the CDR3 is TGTGCCAGCAGCTCGGGACTCCCGCGCTACTATGGCTACACCTTC.